The 32 T cell receptor beta chains presented below share a single source sample, sequenced in a study of shared clonotypes between healthy human individuals. Profiled with immunoSEQ multiplex PCR; TCRdb holds only in-frame clones, not every one. The sample records 2 million to 3 million clones, around nine tenths being singletons. The sequencing input was naive CD4+ T cells sorted from blood. The subset here: CD45RA+ positively selected. The receptor source for this set is a man between 18 and 35 years old in good health.

V usage is TRBV29-1 and J usage is TRBJ1-2; 8 positions agree with TRBD1. This CDR3 spans 16 amino acids. Unmatched junction bases numbered 16, after V lost 6 bases and J lost 4 bases. Germline V CDR1 and CDR2: SQVTM, ANQGSEA. CDR3: CSVSGTGFPSLYGYTF. The DNA for the CDR3 is TGCAGCGTATCCGGGACAGGTTTCCCCTCCCTCTATGGCTACACCTTC.

The rearrangement links TRBV2 to TRBJ1-4; D uncertain. Germline CDR1 and CDR2: SNHLY and FYNNEI. CDR3 length: 15 amino acids. Between the trimmed V and J ends, which lost 2 bases and 10 bases, there was a span of 17 bases. CDR3 in DNA: TGTGCCAGCAGTGAAATACGGGAAACCCCTGTAAAACTGTTTTTT. This gives the protein CASSEIRETPVKLFF.

V and J are TRBV5-1 and TRBJ2-5; tentative D call: TRBD1 (6 bases). Trimming removed 6 bases at V and 5 bases at J, with 14 bases between. CDR3 size: 13 residues. Per the germline V gene, CDR1 is SGHRS and CDR2 is YFSETQ. This CDR3 reads CASTGQGQETQYF. In DNA, the CDR3 is TGCGCCAGCACAGGGCAGGGGCAGGAGACCCAGTACTTC.

The J gene is TRBJ1-2, the V gene TRBV29-1; no reliable D call. This CDR3 is built from 9 residues. Trimming shortened V by 3 bases and J by 6 bases, and 2 bases separated the two germline ends. CDR1 SQVTM and CDR2 ANQGSEA come from the germline V gene. The CDR3 DNA is TGCAGCGTTGACCATGGCTACACCTTC. Translated: CSVDHGYTF.

V and J are TRBV18 and TRBJ2-7; possible D gene TRBD2, 5 bases. Germline V lookup: CDR1 KGHSH, CDR2 LQKENI. The germline V and J ends were trimmed by 5 bases and 1 base, with 9 bases remaining between them. The CDR3 consists of 13 residues. The CDR3: CASSYSESYEQYF. The CDR3 coding sequence is TGTGCCAGCTCATATAGCGAGTCCTACGAGCAGTACTTC.

The CDR3 spells CASSRTQGTEAFF. The DNA of the CDR3 is TGTGCCAGCAGCCGTACACAGGGCACTGAAGCTTTCTTT. The V gene is TRBV6-5, the J gene TRBJ1-1, with D possibly matching TRBD1 (6 bases). This CDR3 spans 13 amino acids. From germline, CDR1 is MNHEY and CDR2 SVGAGI. Deletions cut 6 bases from V and 4 bases from J, with 12 bases between.

This clone was observed a single time. The sample carries other DNA sequences with the same CDR3. J is TRBJ1-5 and V is TRBV11-2; D is uncertain. The CDR3 loop spans 15 amino acids. Germline V lookup: CDR1 SGHAT, CDR2 FQNNGV. V was cut by 0 bases and J by 4 bases, with 10 bases left in between. CDR3 sequence (DNA): TGTGCCAGCAGCTTAGATGGCCGAAGGAATCAGCCCCAGCATTTT. Translated, it gives CASSLDGRRNQPQHF.

The chain employs TRBV19 and TRBJ1-5, with 9 bases fitting TRBD1. The CDR3 covers 15 residues. V was clipped by 6 bases and J by 6 bases; unmatched bases: 9. Per germline, CDR1 LNHDA and CDR2 SQIVND (reference sequence). CDR3: CASRSTGTGRQPQHF. CDR3 in DNA: TGTGCCAGTAGATCGACCGGGACAGGGCGTCAGCCCCAGCATTTT.

The chain couples TRBV2 to TRBJ2-5; 11 nucleotides match TRBD1. V trimming: 5 bases; J trimming: 5 bases; junction bases outside the gene matches: 4. CDR3 length: 14 residues. CDR1 is SNHLY and CDR2 is FYNNEI in the germline V gene. The CDR3, as DNA: TGTGCCAGCAGTTGGACAGGGGGCACGGAGACCCAGTACTTC. Translating it yields CASSWTGGTETQYF.

This clone was seen only a few times. The chain carries TRBV10-1 and TRBJ2-7; D is unclear. CDR1 is WNHNN, CDR2 SYGVQD, per germline (reference sequence). The V and J ends lost 4 bases and 2 bases respectively, with 6 bases between them. This CDR3 has 12 residues. The CDR3 here is CASSAGTYEQYF. CDR3 bases: TGCGCCAGCAGTGCAGGTACCTACGAGCAGTACTTC.

The chain has TRBV15 and TRBJ1-1; 7 positions match TRBD1. Losses at the gene ends were 9 bases for V and 4 bases for J; bases not matched to a gene: 11. Germline CDR1 reads LNHNV; CDR2 reads YYDKDF (reference sequence). The CDR3 is 14 amino acids. CDR3 bases: TGTGCCACAAGTGAGGCAAGGGGGCCCACTGAAGCTTTCTTT. Protein sequence: CATSEARGPTEAFF.

This clone was found once. The J gene is TRBJ2-7, the V gene TRBV6-1; D gene unclear. Trimming shortened V by 1 base and J by 3 bases, and 13 bases separated the two germline ends. The CDR3 sequence is 15 residues long. Germline V lookup: CDR1 MNHNS, CDR2 SASEGT. The CDR3 region has the DNA TGTGCCAGCAGTGAAGAAACTGGGATTGTCTACGAGCAGTACTTC. It yields the protein CASSEETGIVYEQYF.

V gene TRBV29-1 combines with J gene TRBJ2-5; 9 bases fit TRBD1. The germline V gene has CDR1 SQVTM and CDR2 ANQGSEA. The CDR3 extends over 13 amino acids. The J segment lost 3 bases and the V segment lost 1 base, leaving 0 bases of the junction unmatched. In DNA form, the CDR3 reads TGCAGCGTTGAAGGGGACAGGGAAGAGACCCAGTACTTC. Translated: CSVEGDREETQYF.

This clone appeared a single time. The chain is built from TRBV6-1 and TRBJ2-6; tentatively, D is TRBD2 (6 bases). The CDR3 totals 14 residues. Between the trimmed V and J ends, which lost 8 bases and 0 bases, there was a span of 8 bases. Germline V gene sequence: CDR1 MNHNS, CDR2 SASEGT. CDR3 DNA: TGTGCCAGCTCTAGCGTCTCTGGGGCCAACGTCCTGACTTTC. This gives the protein CASSSVSGANVLTF.

This clone showed up just once. The V and J genes are TRBV19 and TRBJ2-5; TRBD1 matches at 9 bases. The ends lost 4 bases at V and 5 bases at J; junction bases unmatched: 8. The length of the CDR3 is 15 residues. The germline CDR1 and CDR2 sequences are LNHDA and SQIVND (reference sequence). The CDR3 loop is CASSNTGGAGETQYF. The CDR3 nucleotides are TGTGCCAGTAGTAATACAGGGGGCGCGGGGGAGACCCAGTACTTC.

The rearrangement joins TRBV11-2 to TRBJ1-4; D unclear. The CDR3 length is 16 residues. V lost 5 bases and J 0 bases, leaving 13 bases between the germline ends. Germline V gene lookup returns CDR1 SGHAT and CDR2 FQNNGV. The CDR3 region is CASSPGTLSTNEKLFF. CDR3 in DNA: TGTGCCAGCAGCCCGGGAACCCTTTCAACTAATGAAAAACTGTTTTTT.

This clone was detected a few times. This chain joins TRBV2 and TRBJ1-4; D gene ambiguous. CDR3 length: 12 amino acids. Germline CDR1 is SNHLY and CDR2 is FYNNEI. V lost 9 bases and J lost 5, with 10 bases in between. This CDR3 is CASREENEKLFF. For the CDR3, the DNA is TGTGCCAGTAGAGAGGAAAATGAAAAACTGTTTTTT.

The table lists this clone with a count of one. This sequence joins TRBV4-1 and TRBJ2-1; TRBD2 matches 8 bases. Germline V gene lookup returns CDR1 MGHRA and CDR2 YSYEKL. This CDR3 is 17 amino acids long. With V trimmed by 3 bases and J by 8 bases, 15 bases remained unmatched. CDR3 DNA: TGCGCCAGCAGCCAGGGACCTATTGCGGGGGGTTCTGATGAGCAGTTCTTC. Protein product: CASSQGPIAGGSDEQFF.

This chain connects TRBV19 to TRBJ2-7, with D perhaps matching TRBD2 (6 bases). CDR1 and CDR2 (germline): LNHDA, SQIVND (reference sequence). The CDR3 contains 13 residues. V was pared by 5 bases and J by 0 bases, with 8 bases between. The CDR3 spells CASSLGLSYEQYF. The CDR3 DNA follows: TGTGCCAGTAGTTTGGGACTCTCCTACGAGCAGTACTTC.

A single count supports this clone. Compared with germline, one end of the junction differs, possibly owing to a read error. The same CDR3 also results from other DNA sequences found in this sample. This chain links TRBV7-7 with TRBJ2-3; 10 positions agree with TRBD2. The CDR3 loop spans 15 amino acids. Germline CDR1 is SSHAT and CDR2 is FNYEAQ (reference sequence). This CDR3 is CASSLGTSGTDTQYF. The CDR3, as DNA: TGTGCTAGCAGCTTAGGGACTAGCGGCACAGATACGCAGTATTTT.

The rearrangement uses TRBV19 and TRBJ2-2; 9 nucleotides align to TRBD2. J gave up 0 bases and V 4 bases, and 0 bases lay outside the gene matches. Germline CDR1 reads LNHDA; CDR2 reads SQIVND (reference sequence). The CDR3 spans 15 residues. The CDR3 is CASSSGGANTGELFF. The DNA of the CDR3 is TGTGCCAGTAGTAGCGGGGGGGCGAACACCGGGGAGCTGTTTTTT.

The chain combines TRBV29-1 with TRBJ2-3; D is ambiguous. The ends were cut back, 4 bases at V and 0 bases at J, with 14 bases in the middle. The CDR3 consists of 15 residues. Germline values: CDR1 SQVTM, CDR2 ANQGSEA. In nucleotides, the CDR3 is TGCAGCGTTGGTTCGACGGTGGAGAGCACAGATACGCAGTATTTT. It yields the protein CSVGSTVESTDTQYF.

CDR3 nucleotides: TGTGCCAGCAGGGGATGGGAATCACCCCTCCACTTT. It specifies CASRGWESPLHF. The gene calls are TRBV6-1 and TRBJ1-6; D remains unclear. Germline loops: CDR1 MNHNS, CDR2 SASEGT. V lost 6 bases and J 10 bases, leaving 10 bases between the germline ends. The CDR3 has 12 residues.

The chain links TRBV30 to TRBJ2-2; D is undetermined. The V gene lost 4 bases and the J gene lost 7 bases, with 13 bases spanning the gap. This CDR3 spans 13 amino acids. In germline, CDR1 is GTSNPN, CDR2 SVGIG (reference sequence). As DNA, the CDR3 is TGTGCCTGGATGCGCAAAAACGACGGGGAGCTGTTTTTT. Its protein product is CAWMRKNDGELFF.

The rearrangement links TRBV5-1 to TRBJ2-2; a weak D match, TRBD2 (6 bases). The CDR3 covers 14 residues. Per germline, CDR1 SGHRS and CDR2 YFSETQ. Trimming shortened V by 0 bases and J by 8 bases, and 11 bases separated the two germline ends. As DNA, the CDR3 is TGCGCCAGCAGCTTGGTCCGGGAGTTTGGGGAGCTGTTTTTT. Its translation: CASSLVREFGELFF.

J is TRBJ2-7 and V is TRBV5-1, with D possibly called TRBD1 or TRBD2 (8 bases each). There are 15 residues in the CDR3. Between the trimmed V and J ends, which lost 4 bases and 3 bases, there was a span of 17 bases. From germline, CDR1 is SGHRS and CDR2 YFSETQ. The CDR3 DNA reads TGCGCCAGCAGCCCGGGGGGGACAGGTAACTACGAGCAGTACTTC. Protein sequence: CASSPGGTGNYEQYF.

The rearrangement joins TRBV10-3 to TRBJ2-1; 8 positions agree with TRBD1. CDR3 length: 19 residues. From germline, CDR1 is ENHRY and CDR2 SYGVKD. V shed 0 bases, J shed 7 bases, and the junction held 17 bases outside the gene matches. CDR3 sequence (DNA): TGTGCCATCAGTGAGTCGGGAAGTTATGGACAGGGTCTAAGGAATGAGCAGTTCTTC. Translated, it gives CAISESGSYGQGLRNEQFF.

Concerning this clone: The same CDR3 can be traced to other DNA sequences in this sample. V gene TRBV10-1 combines with J gene TRBJ2-5, with a tentative D call TRBD1 (5 bases). This CDR3 has 13 residues. Germline CDR1 is WNHNN and CDR2 is SYGVQD (reference sequence). V lost 4 bases and J 5 bases, leaving 11 bases between the germline ends. CDR3 sequence: CASSAQVGETQYF. DNA of the CDR3: TGCGCCAGCAGTGCACAGGTGGGGGAGACCCAGTACTTC.

This clone appeared once. The same CDR3 can be traced to other DNA sequences in this sample. The gene calls are TRBV7-2 and TRBJ2-1; a possible D gene is TRBD2 (6 bases). Germline V gene sequence: CDR1 SGHTA, CDR2 FQGNSA. Between the trimmed V and J ends, which lost 0 bases and 4 bases, there was a span of 10 bases. CDR3 length: 15 residues. The CDR3 DNA is TGTGCCAGCAGCTTAGCGGGAGGCCCTTACAATGAGCAGTTCTTC. Encoded protein: CASSLAGGPYNEQFF.

The V and J genes are TRBV5-5 and TRBJ1-1; TRBD1 might be the D (5 bases). This CDR3 comprises 18 residues. Germline V CDR1 and CDR2: SGHKS, YYEKEE (reference sequence). Trimming cost V 4 bases and J 1 base, with 23 bases left between them. The CDR3 nucleotides are TGTGCCAGCAGCCAGCAAATTTGGCCGGGACGGGCGAACACTGAAGCTTTCTTT. This translates into CASSQQIWPGRANTEAFF.

The genes are TRBV30 and TRBJ2-7; TRBD1 might be the D (8 bases). V lost 3 bases, J lost 3 bases, and 12 bases lay in between. This CDR3 spans 13 amino acids. Germline assignment: CDR1 GTSNPN and CDR2 SVGIG (reference sequence). The CDR3 loop reads CAWRQGGVYEQYF. The DNA for the CDR3 is TGTGCCTGGAGACAGGGGGGGGTCTACGAGCAGTACTTC.

This clone was detected only once. The V and J genes are TRBV10-1 and TRBJ1-4, with D unresolved. V lost 5 bases and J 2 bases, leaving 6 bases between the germline ends. The CDR3 runs 13 residues. Germline values: CDR1 WNHNN, CDR2 SYGVQD (reference sequence). The CDR3 spells CASSRGTNEKLFF. CDR3 nucleotide sequence: TGCGCCAGCAGTAGAGGGACTAATGAAAAACTGTTTTTT.